The 13 T cell receptor beta chains listed next were all sequenced from one sample in a study of cytomegalovirus exposure and HLA in healthy donors. PCR involved 60 Vbeta and 13 Jbeta primers. The method was immunoSEQ multiplex PCR; TCRdb's version includes in-frame clones alone and lacks a portion of them. This repertoire includes over 100,000 clones. Sequencing used PBMCs. All receptors derive from a man aged 30 to 39 in good health and CMV-seronegative.

The gene calls are TRBV6-1 and TRBJ1-3, with D perhaps matching TRBD1 (5 bases). V was pared by 4 bases and J by 5 bases, with 21 bases between. Germline values: CDR1 MNHNS, CDR2 SASEGT. This CDR3 is 17 amino acids long. The CDR3 nucleotides are TGTGCCAGCAGTGTTGCCGGGGGTCGTCGCGGTCGAAACACCATATATTTT. Residues: CASSVAGGRRGRNTIYF.

V and J are TRBV15 and TRBJ2-2; 8 nucleotides agree with TRBD2. The germline V gene has CDR1 LNHNV and CDR2 YYDKDF (reference sequence). V shed 5 bases and J 0 bases; nucleotides not matched to a gene: 2. The CDR3 is 15 amino acids. Written as DNA, the CDR3 is TGTGCCACCAGCCTCGGGGGGGCGAACACCGGGGAGCTGTTTTTT. Translating it yields CATSLGGANTGELFF.

The V and J genes are TRBV30 and TRBJ2-1; D is undetermined. In germline, CDR1 is GTSNPN, CDR2 SVGIG (reference sequence). Between the trimmed V and J ends, which lost 2 bases and 0 bases, there was a span of 8 bases. CDR3 size: 14 residues. CDR3 DNA: TGTGCCTGGAGTTATGGCGGCTCCTACAATGAGCAGTTCTTC. This sequence encodes CAWSYGGSYNEQFF. Complete variable domain (other parts from reference TRBV30 and TRBJ2-1): SQTIHQWPATLVQPVGSPLSLECTVEGTSNPNLYWYRQAAGRGLQLLFYSVGIGQISSEVPQNLSASRPQDRQFILSSKKLLLSDSGFYLCAWSYGGSYNEQFFGPGTRLTVL.

The gene calls are TRBV29-1 and TRBJ2-2, with a possible D match to TRBD1 (5 bases). The CDR3 contains 14 residues. Germline V lookup: CDR1 SQVTM, CDR2 ANQGSEA. V gave up 3 bases and J gave up 2 bases, with 10 bases separating them. CDR3 residues: CSVDLRGNTGELFF. CDR3 DNA: TGCAGCGTTGATCTAAGGGGAAACACCGGGGAGCTGTTTTTT.

J is TRBJ2-2 and V is TRBV10-3; perhaps TRBD1 as D (6 bases). The CDR3 runs to 17 residues. Trimming stripped 4 bases from V and 2 bases from J, with 17 bases between. Germline assignment: CDR1 ENHRY and CDR2 SYGVKD. CDR3 loop: CAISGRNGQFNTGELFF. In nucleotides, the CDR3 is TGTGCCATCAGTGGACGGAATGGACAGTTTAACACCGGGGAGCTGTTTTTT.

The J gene is TRBJ1-6, the V gene TRBV7-2; D is undetermined. Trimming took off 0 bases at V and 14 bases at J, with 11 bases between the two ends. Germline lookup yields CDR1 SGHTA and CDR2 FQGNSA. The CDR3 runs 13 residues. CDR3 nucleotide sequence: TGTGCCAGCAGCTTAGCACGTTTGGGCACCCTCCACTTT. This encodes CASSLARLGTLHF. Combining the CDR3 with reference TRBV7-2 and TRBJ1-6 gives the whole variable domain GAGVSQSPSNKVTEKGKDVELRCDPISGHTALYWYRQSLGQGLEFLIYFQGNSAPDKSGLPSDRFSAERTGGSVSTLTIQRTQQEDSAVYLCASSLARLGTLHFGNGTRLTVT.

The chain carries TRBV27 and TRBJ1-5; D remains ambiguous. The V end was cut by 0 bases, the J end by 0 bases, with 6 bases between. Germline-derived CDR1 and CDR2 are MNHEY and SMNVEV (reference sequence). This CDR3 has 15 residues. CDR3 DNA sequence: TGTGCCAGCAGTTTATCCCCAGATAGCAATCAGCCCCAGCATTTT. It codes for CASSLSPDSNQPQHF.

This CDR3 reads CASAAQGSSGANVLTF. CDR3 nucleotide sequence: TGCGCCAGCGCTGCACAGGGGAGCTCTGGGGCCAACGTCCTGACTTTC. The rearrangement joins TRBV5-1 to TRBJ2-6, with 7 bases identical to TRBD1. Germline CDR1 reads SGHRS; CDR2 reads YFSETQ. The trim removed 7 bases at V and 0 bases at J, leaving 7 bases unmatched. This CDR3 has 16 amino acids. Full variable domain (missing parts from reference TRBV5-1 and TRBJ2-6): KAGVTQTPRYLIKTRGQQVTLSCSPISGHRSVSWYQQTPGQGLQFLFEYFSETQRNKGNFPGRFSGRQFSNSRSEMNVSTLELGDSALYLCASAAQGSSGANVLTFGAGSRLTVL.

CDR3 nucleotides: TGTGCCAGCAGCCACCGTAATGAGCAGTTCTTC. It is translated as CASSHRNEQFF. The chain joins TRBV14 to TRBJ2-1, with D hard to call. The CDR3 loop spans 11 amino acids. The germline V gene encodes CDR1 SGHDN and CDR2 FVKESK. V lost 3 bases, J lost 7 bases, and 4 bases lay in between.

The chain carries TRBV5-6 and TRBJ2-2; 9 bases line up with TRBD2. CDR3 length: 15 amino acids. CDR1 and CDR2 (germline): SGHDT, YYEEEE. The J segment lost 2 bases and the V segment lost 2 bases, leaving 1 base of the junction unmatched. CDR3 in amino acids: CASSLAGGNTGELFF. CDR3 nucleotide sequence: TGTGCCAGCAGCTTAGCGGGGGGTAACACCGGGGAGCTGTTTTTT.

V usage is TRBV5-4 and J usage is TRBJ2-4, with 8 bases that match TRBD2. Per the germline V gene, CDR1 is SGHNT and CDR2 is YYREEE (reference sequence). The CDR3 length is 16 residues. After removal of 2 bases from V and 2 bases from J, the junction contained 6 bases not matched to a gene. Here the CDR3 DNA reads TGTGCCAGCAGCTTCGCGGGAGGAGGAACCAAAAACATTCAGTACTTC. This translates into CASSFAGGGTKNIQYF.

This sequence joins TRBV5-5 and TRBJ1-6, with 7 bases lining up with TRBD1. The J segment lost 2 bases and the V segment lost 2 bases, leaving 7 bases of the junction unmatched. Germline-derived CDR1 and CDR2 are SGHKS and YYEKEE (reference sequence). CDR3 size: 17 residues. The CDR3: CASSLDAGTAYNSPLHF. As DNA, the CDR3 is TGTGCCAGCAGCTTAGATGCGGGGACAGCCTATAATTCACCCCTCCACTTT.

The gene calls are TRBV18 and TRBJ1-2; TRBD1 aligns across 9 bases. V lost 2 bases, J lost 2 bases, and 6 bases stayed unmatched. The germline V gene has CDR1 KGHSH and CDR2 LQKENI. This CDR3 is built from 16 residues. In nucleotides, the CDR3 is TGTGCCAGCTCACCAAGGACAGGGGATTTAAACTATGGCTACACCTTC. Amino acid sequence: CASSPRTGDLNYGYTF.